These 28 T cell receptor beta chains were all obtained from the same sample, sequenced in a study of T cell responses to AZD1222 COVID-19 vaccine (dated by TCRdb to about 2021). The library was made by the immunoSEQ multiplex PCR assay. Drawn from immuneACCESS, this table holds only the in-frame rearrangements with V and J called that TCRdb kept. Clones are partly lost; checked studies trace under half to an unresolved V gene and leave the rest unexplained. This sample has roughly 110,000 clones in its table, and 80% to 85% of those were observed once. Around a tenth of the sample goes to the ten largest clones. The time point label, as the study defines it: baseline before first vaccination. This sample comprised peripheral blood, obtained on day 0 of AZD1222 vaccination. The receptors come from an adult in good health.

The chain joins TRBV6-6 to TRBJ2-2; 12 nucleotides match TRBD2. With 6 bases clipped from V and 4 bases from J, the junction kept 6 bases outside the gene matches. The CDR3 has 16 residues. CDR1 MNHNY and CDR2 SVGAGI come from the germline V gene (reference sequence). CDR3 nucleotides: TGTGCCAGCAGCCCCTCTAGCGGGGGGGCCACCGGGGAGCTGTTTTTT. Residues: CASSPSSGGATGELFF.

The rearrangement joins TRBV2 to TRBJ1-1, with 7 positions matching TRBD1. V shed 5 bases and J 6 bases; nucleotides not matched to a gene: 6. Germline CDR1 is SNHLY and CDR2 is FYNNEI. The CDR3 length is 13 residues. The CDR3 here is CASSLDRAAEAFF. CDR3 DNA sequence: TGTGCCAGCAGTCTCGACAGGGCCGCTGAAGCTTTCTTT.

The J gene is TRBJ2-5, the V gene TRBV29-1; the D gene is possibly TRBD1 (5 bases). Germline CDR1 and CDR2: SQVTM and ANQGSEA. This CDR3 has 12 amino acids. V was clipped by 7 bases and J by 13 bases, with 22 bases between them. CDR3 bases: TGCAGCGCCCAAGGGCGTAGGGGCGGCTTGTACTTC. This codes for CSAQGRRGGLYF.

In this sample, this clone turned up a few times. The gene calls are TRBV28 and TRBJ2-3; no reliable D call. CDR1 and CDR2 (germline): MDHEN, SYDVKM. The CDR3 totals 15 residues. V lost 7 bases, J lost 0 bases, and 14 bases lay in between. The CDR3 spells CASNEKEASTDTQYF. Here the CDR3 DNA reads TGTGCCAGCAATGAAAAAGAGGCTAGCACAGATACGCAGTATTTT.

The CDR3 spells CASSLPRTNSPLHF. CDR3 DNA sequence: TGTGCCAGCAGTTTACCCAGGACGAATTCACCCCTCCACTTT. The chain links TRBV28 to TRBJ1-6; D unresolved. This CDR3 is 14 amino acids long. Trimming shortened V by 2 bases and J by 7 bases, and 9 bases separated the two germline ends. Germline V lookup: CDR1 MDHEN, CDR2 SYDVKM. The complete variable domain, with remaining parts taken from reference TRBV28 and TRBJ1-6, reads DVKVTQSSRYLVKRTGEKVFLECVQDMDHENMFWYRQDPGLGLRLIYFSYDVKMKEKGDIPEGYSVSREKKERFSLILESASTNQTSMYLCASSLPRTNSPLHFGNGTRLTVT.

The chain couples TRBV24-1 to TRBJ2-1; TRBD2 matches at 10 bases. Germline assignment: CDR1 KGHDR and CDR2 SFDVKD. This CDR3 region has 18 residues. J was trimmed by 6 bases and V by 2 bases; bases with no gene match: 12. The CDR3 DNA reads TGTGCCACCAGTGATTCCCGGTCCCCTGTAGCGGGAGGCAATGAGCAGTTCTTC. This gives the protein CATSDSRSPVAGGNEQFF.

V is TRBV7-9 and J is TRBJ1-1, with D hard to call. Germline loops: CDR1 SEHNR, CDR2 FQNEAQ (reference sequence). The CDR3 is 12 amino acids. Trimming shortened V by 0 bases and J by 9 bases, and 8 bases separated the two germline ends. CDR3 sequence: CASSLAQQKAFF. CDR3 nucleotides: TGTGCCAGCAGCTTAGCGCAACAGAAAGCTTTCTTT.

The CDR3 bases are TGTGCCAGCATCGCGGGGGTCCATTATAATTCACCCCTCCACTTT. Translated: CASIAGVHYNSPLHF. This chain connects TRBV7-8 to TRBJ1-6; D possibly corresponds to TRBD1 (5 bases). Germline values: CDR1 SGHVS, CDR2 FQNEAQ. CDR3 length equals 15 residues. The V end was cut by 7 bases, the J end by 4 bases, with 14 bases between.

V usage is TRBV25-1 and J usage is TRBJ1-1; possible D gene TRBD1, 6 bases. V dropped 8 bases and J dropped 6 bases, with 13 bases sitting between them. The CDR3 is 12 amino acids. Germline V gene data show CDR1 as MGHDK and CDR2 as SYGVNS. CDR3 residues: CASEGQASEAFF. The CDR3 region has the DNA TGTGCCAGCGAGGGACAAGCGTCTGAAGCTTTCTTT.

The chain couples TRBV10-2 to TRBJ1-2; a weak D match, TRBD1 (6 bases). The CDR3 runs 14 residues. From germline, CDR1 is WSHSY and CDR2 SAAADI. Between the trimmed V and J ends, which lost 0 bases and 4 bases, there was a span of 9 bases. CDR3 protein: CASSESTGPYGYTF. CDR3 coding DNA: TGCGCCAGCAGTGAGTCGACAGGCCCCTATGGCTACACCTTC.

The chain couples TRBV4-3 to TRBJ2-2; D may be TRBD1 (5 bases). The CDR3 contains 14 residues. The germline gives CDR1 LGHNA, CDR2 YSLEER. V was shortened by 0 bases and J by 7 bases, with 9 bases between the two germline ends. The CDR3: CASSQDPRVGELFF. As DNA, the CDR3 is TGCGCCAGCAGCCAAGATCCCAGGGTCGGGGAGCTGTTTTTT.

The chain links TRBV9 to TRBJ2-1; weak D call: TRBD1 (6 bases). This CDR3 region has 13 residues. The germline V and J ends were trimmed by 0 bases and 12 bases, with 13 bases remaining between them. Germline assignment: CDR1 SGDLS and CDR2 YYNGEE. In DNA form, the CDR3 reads TGTGCCAGCAGCGTAGGATTGTTAGGGGGGCAGTTCTTC. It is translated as CASSVGLLGGQFF.

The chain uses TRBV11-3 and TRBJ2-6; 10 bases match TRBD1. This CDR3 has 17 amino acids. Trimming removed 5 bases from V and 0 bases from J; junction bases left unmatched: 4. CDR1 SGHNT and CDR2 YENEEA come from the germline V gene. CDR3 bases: TGTGCCAGCAGCGAGACAGGGGGCAACTCTGGGGCCAACGTCCTGACTTTC. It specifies CASSETGGNSGANVLTF.

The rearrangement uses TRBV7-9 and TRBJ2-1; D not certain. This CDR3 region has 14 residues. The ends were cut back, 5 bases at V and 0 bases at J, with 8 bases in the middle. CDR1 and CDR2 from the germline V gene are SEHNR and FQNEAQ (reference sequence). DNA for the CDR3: TGTGCCAGCAGCCGTCTCTTCTCCTACAATGAGCAGTTCTTC. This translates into CASSRLFSYNEQFF.

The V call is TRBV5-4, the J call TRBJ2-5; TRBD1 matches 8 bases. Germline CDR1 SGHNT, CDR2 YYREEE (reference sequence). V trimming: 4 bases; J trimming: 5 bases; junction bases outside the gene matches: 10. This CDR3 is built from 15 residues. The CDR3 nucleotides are TGTGCCAGCAGCCTCGGACAGGGTGTGTCGGAGACCCAGTACTTC. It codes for CASSLGQGVSETQYF.

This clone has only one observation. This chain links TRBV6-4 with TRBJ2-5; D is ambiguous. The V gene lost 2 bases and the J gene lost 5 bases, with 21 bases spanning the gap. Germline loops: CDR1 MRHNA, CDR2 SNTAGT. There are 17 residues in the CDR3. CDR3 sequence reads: CASSDGSKEKKLETQYF. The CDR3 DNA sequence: TGTGCCAGCAGTGACGGAAGTAAGGAAAAGAAGTTGGAGACCCAGTACTTC.

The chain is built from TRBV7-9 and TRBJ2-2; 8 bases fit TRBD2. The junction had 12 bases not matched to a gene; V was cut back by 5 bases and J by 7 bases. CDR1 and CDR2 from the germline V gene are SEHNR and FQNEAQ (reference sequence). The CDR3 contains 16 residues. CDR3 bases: TGTGCCAGCAGCCTTAGGCGCGGGGGGACTATCGGGGAGCTGTTTTTT. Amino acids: CASSLRRGGTIGELFF.

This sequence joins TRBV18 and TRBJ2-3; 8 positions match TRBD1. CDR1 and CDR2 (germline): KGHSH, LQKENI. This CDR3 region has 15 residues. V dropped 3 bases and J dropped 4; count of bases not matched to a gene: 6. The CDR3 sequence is CASSPSQGAADTQYF. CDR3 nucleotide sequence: TGTGCCAGCTCACCCTCTCAGGGGGCCGCAGATACGCAGTATTTT.

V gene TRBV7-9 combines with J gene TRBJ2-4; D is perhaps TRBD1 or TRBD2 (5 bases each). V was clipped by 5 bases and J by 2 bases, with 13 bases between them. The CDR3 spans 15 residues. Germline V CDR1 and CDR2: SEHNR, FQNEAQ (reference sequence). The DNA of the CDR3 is TGTGCCAGCAGCCTTCGGGACGGATCCAAAAACATTCAGTACTTC. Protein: CASSLRDGSKNIQYF.

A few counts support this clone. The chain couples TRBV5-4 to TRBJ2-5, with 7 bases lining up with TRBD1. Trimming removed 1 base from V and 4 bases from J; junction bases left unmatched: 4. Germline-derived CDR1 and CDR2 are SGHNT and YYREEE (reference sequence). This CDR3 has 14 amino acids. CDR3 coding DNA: TGTGCCAGCAGCTTGCGCGCAGGGGGAGAGACCCAGTACTTC. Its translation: CASSLRAGGETQYF.

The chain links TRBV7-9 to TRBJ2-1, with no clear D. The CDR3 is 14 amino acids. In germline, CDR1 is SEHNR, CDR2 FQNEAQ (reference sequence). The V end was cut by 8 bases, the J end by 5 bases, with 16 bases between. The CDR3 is CASGPRFDNNEQFF. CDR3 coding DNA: TGTGCCAGCGGTCCCAGGTTCGATAACAATGAGCAGTTCTTC. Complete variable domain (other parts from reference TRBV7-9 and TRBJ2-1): DTGVSQNPRHKITKRGQNVTFRCDPISEHNRLYWYRQTLGQGPEFLTYFQNEAQLEKSRLLSDRFSAERPKGSFSTLEIQRTEQGDSAMYLCASGPRFDNNEQFFGPGTRLTVL.

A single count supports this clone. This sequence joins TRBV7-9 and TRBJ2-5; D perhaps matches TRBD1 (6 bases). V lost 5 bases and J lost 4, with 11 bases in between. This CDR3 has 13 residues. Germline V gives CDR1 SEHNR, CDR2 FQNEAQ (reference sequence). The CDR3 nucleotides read TGTGCCAGCAGCGGACAGCAGGTAGAGACCCAGTACTTC. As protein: CASSGQQVETQYF.

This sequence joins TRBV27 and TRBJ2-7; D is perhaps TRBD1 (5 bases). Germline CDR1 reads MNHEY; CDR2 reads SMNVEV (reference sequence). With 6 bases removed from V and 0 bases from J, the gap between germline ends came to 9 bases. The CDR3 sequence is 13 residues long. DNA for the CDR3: TGTGCCAGCAGAGGACACAGCTCCTACGAGCAGTACTTC. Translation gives CASRGHSSYEQYF.

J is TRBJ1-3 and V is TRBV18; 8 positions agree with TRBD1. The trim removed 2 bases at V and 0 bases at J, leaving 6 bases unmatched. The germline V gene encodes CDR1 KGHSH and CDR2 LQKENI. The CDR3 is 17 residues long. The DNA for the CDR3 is TGTGCCAGCTCACCATCCGGGACAGGACACTCTGGAAACACCATATATTTT. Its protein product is CASSPSGTGHSGNTIYF.

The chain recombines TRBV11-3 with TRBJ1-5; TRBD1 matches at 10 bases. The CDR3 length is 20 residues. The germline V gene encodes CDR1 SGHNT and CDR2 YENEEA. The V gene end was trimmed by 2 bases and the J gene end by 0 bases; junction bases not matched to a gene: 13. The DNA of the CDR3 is TGTGCCAGCAGCTTAAGAAACGTTAGGGACAGGGGCGATAGCAATCAGCCCCAGCATTTT. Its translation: CASSLRNVRDRGDSNQPQHF.

The CDR3 DNA reads as TGTGCCAGCAGCCAAGAGCGGCCCGGCCTGGTTGGGGTGGTGGGCACTGAAGCTTTCTTT. It yields the protein CASSQERPGLVGVVGTEAFF. V is TRBV3-1 (or the pseudogene TRBV3-2) and J is TRBJ1-1; D is undetermined. CDR1 is LGHDT and CDR2 is YNNKEL in the germline V gene (reference sequence). Deletions cut 0 bases from V and 4 bases from J, with 27 bases between. This CDR3 spans 20 amino acids.

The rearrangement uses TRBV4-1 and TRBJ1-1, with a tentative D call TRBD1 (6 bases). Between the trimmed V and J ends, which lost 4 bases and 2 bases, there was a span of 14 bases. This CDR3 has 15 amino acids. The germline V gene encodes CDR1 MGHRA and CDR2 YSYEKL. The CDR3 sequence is CASSRLGGFNTEAFF. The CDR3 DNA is TGCGCCAGCAGCCGTTTAGGGGGATTTAACACTGAAGCTTTCTTT.

The CDR3 here is CASKMDRAYGYTF. The CDR3 DNA reads TGTGCCAGCAAAATGGACAGGGCTTATGGCTACACCTTC. V usage is TRBV6-5 and J usage is TRBJ1-2; 8 nucleotides agree with TRBD1. Germline V gene sequence: CDR1 MNHEY, CDR2 SVGAGI. J was trimmed by 5 bases and V by 7 bases; bases with no gene match: 6. The length of the CDR3 is 13 residues.